These 11 T cell receptor beta chains originate from one sample sequenced in a study of post-analysis software for immune sequencing data. The study, taken as a whole, reports: Roughly five TRBV segments occurring more often in patients than controls included TRBV5-6, TRBV5-1 and TRBV20-1.

Unique molecular identifiers featured in each of the TCR beta cDNA libraries. TCRdb re-derived calls from the PCR reads in MiXCR, one entry per CDR3 protein. The sample shows hundreds of thousands of distinct CDR3 sequences, roughly 46% of them seen only once. For these receptors, no antigen is known. The sample taken for sequencing was blood. These receptors were taken from a girl aged 5-17 years with multiple sclerosis.

This clonotype was seen a few times. The V and J genes are TRBV10-2 and TRBJ2-3; tentatively, D is TRBD2 (5 bases). Germline CDR1 and CDR2: WSHSY and SAAADI. V lost 9 bases and J 4 bases, leaving 11 bases between the germline ends. There are 12 residues in the CDR3. The CDR3 sequence: CARKLVSDTQYF. In DNA form, the CDR3 reads TGCGCCAGGAAACTAGTCTCAGATACGCAGTATTTT.

The chain has TRBV12-3 or TRBV12-4 and TRBJ2-7, with D perhaps TRBD2 (6 bases). The ends were cut back, 5 bases at V and 3 bases at J, with 11 bases in the middle. CDR3 length: 13 residues. Here the CDR3 DNA reads TGTGCCAGCAGTATGAGGGAGGTCTACGAGCAGTACTTC. This translates into CASSMREVYEQYF.

The chain uses TRBV5-1 and TRBJ1-5; possible D gene TRBD1, 6 bases. CDR3 length equals 16 residues. Germline CDR1 SGHRS, CDR2 YFSETQ. Trimming cost V 2 bases and J 0 bases, with 12 bases left between them. CDR3 in DNA: TGCGCCAGCAGCTTAGGACAGCCGGATAGCAATCAGCCCCAGCATTTT. Translated: CASSLGQPDSNQPQHF.

The chain has TRBV2 and TRBJ2-3; 10 bases are a match to TRBD2. With V trimmed by 6 bases and J by 3 bases, 6 bases remained unmatched. The germline CDR1 and CDR2 sequences are SNHLY and FYNNEI. CDR3 length equals 15 residues. CDR3 DNA sequence: TGTGCCAGCAGCCCCACTAGCGGGACGACAGATACGCAGTATTTT. It is translated as CASSPTSGTTDTQYF.

This clonotype was counted many times. This rearrangement joins TRBV6-5 to TRBJ2-1; 8 bases are shared with TRBD2. The germline gives CDR1 MNHEY, CDR2 SVGAGI. This CDR3 is built from 13 residues. The V and J ends lost 6 bases and 6 bases, in that order; junction bases with no gene match: 4. CDR3 DNA: TGTGCCAGCAGGTCTCTAGCGGGCAATGAGCAGTTCTTC. The encoded protein is CASRSLAGNEQFF.

This chain connects TRBV20-1 to TRBJ2-7; 7 bases are shared with TRBD2. Trimming took 2 bases from V and 2 from J; bases not matched to a gene: 6. Germline V gene data show CDR1 as DFQATT and CDR2 as SNEGSKA (reference sequence). The CDR3 is made up of 14 amino acids. The CDR3 DNA reads TGCAGTGCTAGATGGGGGGAGGGAACCTACGAGCAGTACTTC. This codes for CSARWGEGTYEQYF.

This chain links TRBV24-1 with TRBJ1-2; D is undetermined. V was shortened by 4 bases and J by 4 bases, with 12 bases between the two germline ends. Germline assignment: CDR1 KGHDR and CDR2 SFDVKD. The CDR3 spans 14 residues. CDR3: CATSDSGPSYGYTF. In nucleotides, the CDR3 is TGTGCCACCAGTGACTCCGGGCCTAGCTATGGCTACACCTTC.

The CDR3 here is CASSLLGGRGNEQFF. CDR3 nucleotides: TGTGCCAGCAGCTTACTGGGCGGGAGGGGGAATGAGCAGTTCTTC. The rearrangement links TRBV7-3 to TRBJ2-1, with 9 bases fitting TRBD2. The V segment lost 2 bases and the J segment 7 bases; nucleotides outside the gene matches: 6. This CDR3 is 15 amino acids long. CDR1 is SGHTA, CDR2 FQGTGA, per germline. The whole variable domain, remainder taken from reference TRBV7-3 and TRBJ2-1, is GAGVSQTPSNKVTEKGKYVELRCDPISGHTALYWYRQSLGQGPEFLIYFQGTGAADDSGLPNDRFFAVRPEGSVSTLKIQRTERGDSAVYLCASSLLGGRGNEQFFGPGTRLTVL.

The chain joins TRBV7-2 to TRBJ2-7; 11 nucleotides match TRBD2. With 1 base clipped from V and 5 bases from J, the junction kept 10 bases outside the gene matches. Germline V gene lookup returns CDR1 SGHTA and CDR2 FQGNSA. CDR3 size: 17 residues. CDR3 residues: CASSLVPLAGGNDEQYF. The CDR3 DNA reads as TGTGCCAGCAGCTTAGTACCCCTAGCGGGAGGCAACGACGAGCAGTACTTC.

In this sample, this clonotype turned up many times. The genes are TRBV5-1 and TRBJ2-7; D is ambiguous. This CDR3 is built from 13 residues. Per the germline V gene, CDR1 is SGHRS and CDR2 is YFSETQ. Trimming took 0 bases from V and 0 from J, leaving 4 bases between them. The CDR3 loop reads CASSLAVSYEQYF. CDR3 DNA sequence: TGCGCCAGCAGCTTGGCAGTCTCCTACGAGCAGTACTTC.

The J gene is TRBJ2-1, the V gene TRBV4-1; TRBD2 matches at 11 bases. The length of the CDR3 is 18 residues. The trim removed 5 bases at V and 4 bases at J, leaving 13 bases unmatched. CDR1 is MGHRA, CDR2 YSYEKL, per germline. The DNA of the CDR3 is TGCGCCAGCAGCGGGGCCGTGGCGGGACTAGCGGATTACAATGAGCAGTTCTTC. Amino acid sequence: CASSGAVAGLADYNEQFF.